This T cell receptor (beta chain) was captured by sequencing in a study of beta chain features in type 1 diabetes. Across the study: Age, gender and cell yields were alike across patients and healthy donors.

Trimming left V 1 base short and J 5 bases short, with 16 bases between. CDR1 and CDR2 from the germline V gene are SNHLY and FYNNEI. CDR3 length equals 16 residues. Expressed TCRB transcripts got sequenced, as all isolated RNA was reverse transcribed. The data were produced by immunoSEQ multiplex PCR, yet TCRdb's version contains in-frame clones alone and is incomplete. The sample has some 240,000 clones; 15% to 20% are singletons. This clone has just a few counts. Antigen: not known. Findings of the study overall: Significant though moderate, a shortening of TCRB CDR3s appeared in all four CD4+ subsets of Type 1 diabetes patients. PCR might favor shorter templates, equally in patients and controls.

The chain has TRBV2 and TRBJ2-3, with a weak D call TRBD2 (6 bases). The receptor comes from a young man with type 1 diabetes. The sequencing sample was made of naive CD4+ T cells from blood. CDR3 residues: CASSEGLARIQDTQYF. CDR3 nucleotide sequence: TGTGCCAGCAGTGAAGGGCTAGCGCGAATACAAGATACGCAGTATTTT.